This T cell receptor (beta chain) was obtained from a study of cytomegalovirus exposure and HLA in healthy donors. Overall study: A data release that came early held about 89 million unique TCRs from HLA-typed donors.

Points on this clone: Its antigen is currently unknown.

Primers for the PCR totalled 60 Vbeta and 13 Jbeta. Clones were sequenced by immunoSEQ multiplex PCR, and TCRdb holds only the in-frame ones, with some missing. This sample's table reports about 200,000 clones. V was shortened by 6 bases and J by 4 bases, with 15 bases between the two germline ends. This CDR3 comprises 14 residues. Germline CDR1 and CDR2: MNHEY and SMNVEV (reference sequence). Points from the study as a whole: Three CMV-associated chains proved CMV antigen-specific in vitro. A missense DCLRE1C variant was associated with V- and J-gene trimming of TCR beta chains in a later analysis, and an independent cohort replicated the association.

The V call is TRBV27, the J call TRBJ1-1, with no clear D. Material: PBMCs. The sequence was obtained from a boy aged 10-17 years in good health and CMV-seronegative. The CDR3 DNA is TGTGCCAGCAGCTTCACCCGAGAAATCACTGAAGCTTTCTTT. Protein product: CASSFTREITEAFF.